One sample yielded the 28 T cell receptor beta chains listed below, sequenced in a study of CD8+CD57+ T cells in acquired aplastic anemia. Genomic DNA, serving as template, underwent TCR beta VDJ and CDR3 profiling. Using its own MiXCR run on the reads, TCRdb lists one record per CDR3 protein. The repertoire consists of 150,000 to 200,000 distinct CDR3 sequences, with about 48% occurring once and the leading ten covering under 35%. Only patients with CD8+CD57+ cell expansion on flow cytometry were chosen for sequencing. Sequencing was carried out using sorted CD4+, CD8+, or CD8+CD57+ T cells (not recorded which) from PBMCs. These receptors all stem from a human donor with aplastic anemia.

A few counts support this clonotype. The rearrangement links TRBV10-1 to TRBJ2-3; D may be TRBD1 or TRBD2 (5 bases each). Per the germline V gene, CDR1 is WNHNN and CDR2 is SYGVQD (reference sequence). V lost 2 bases and J lost 3, with 12 bases in between. The CDR3 spans 15 residues. The CDR3 spells CASSELRDLTDTQYF. CDR3 DNA: TGCGCCAGCAGTGAGCTACGGGACCTTACAGATACGCAGTATTTT.

The V call is TRBV6-5, the J call TRBJ2-7; the match to TRBD1 covers 9 bases. The CDR3 is 16 residues long. Germline-derived CDR1 and CDR2 are MNHEY and SVGAGI. Trimming took 0 bases from V and 3 from J; bases not matched to a gene: 6. In DNA, the CDR3 is TGTGCCAGCAGTTACTCCACAGGGGGCTTTTTCTACGAGCAGTACTTC. Residues: CASSYSTGGFFYEQYF.

The rearrangement links TRBV7-3 to TRBJ2-7, with TRBD2 identical over 8 bases. Trimming at V came to 2 bases and at J to 5 bases, leaving 8 bases not matched to a gene. There are 15 residues in the CDR3. The germline gives CDR1 SGHTA, CDR2 FQGTGA. The CDR3 is CASSLASGSLNEQYF. The CDR3 bases are TGTGCCAGCAGCTTAGCAAGCGGGAGCTTGAACGAGCAGTACTTC.

V is TRBV19 and J is TRBJ2-2; D is undetermined. CDR1 LNHDA and CDR2 SQIVND come from the germline V gene (reference sequence). Trimming cost V 3 bases and J 3 bases, with 2 bases left between them. This CDR3 has 12 residues. The CDR3 region has the DNA TGTGCCAGTAGTATCTACACCGGGGAGCTGTTTTTT. It yields the protein CASSIYTGELFF.

This clonotype showed up many times. This chain links TRBV9 with TRBJ2-7, with 11 bases matching TRBD2. CDR1 SGDLS and CDR2 YYNGEE come from the germline V gene. The CDR3 runs 16 residues. V was clipped by 2 bases and J by 3 bases; unmatched bases: 7. The CDR3, as DNA: TGTGCCAGCAGCGTCCCGACTAGCGGGAAGAACTACGAGCAGTACTTC. Residues: CASSVPTSGKNYEQYF.

V usage is TRBV20-1 and J usage is TRBJ2-7; D uncertain. V was shortened by 0 bases and J by 7 bases, with 10 bases between the two germline ends. This CDR3 has 12 residues. Germline-derived CDR1 and CDR2 are DFQATT and SNEGSKA (reference sequence). In DNA, the CDR3 is TGCAGTGCTAGAGACATAGCCGAAGAGCAGTACTTC. As protein: CSARDIAEEQYF.

The V and J genes are TRBV6-6 and TRBJ2-5; TRBD1 might be the D (5 bases). The V end was cut by 0 bases, the J end by 2 bases, with 13 bases between. Germline loops: CDR1 MNHNY, CDR2 SVGAGI (reference sequence). The CDR3 is made up of 16 amino acids. CDR3 nucleotides: TGTGCCAGCAGTTACTCGATTGTTGGACAACAAGAGACCCAGTACTTC. Encoded protein: CASSYSIVGQQETQYF.

This clonotype was counted ten times or more. The chain combines TRBV7-9 with TRBJ2-2; maybe TRBD1 (6 bases). From germline, CDR1 is SEHNR and CDR2 FQNEAQ (reference sequence). Trimming pared 5 bases from V and 4 bases from J, leaving 17 bases between. This CDR3 is 16 amino acids long. DNA of the CDR3: TGTGCCAGCAGCGACTCTTGGGGACATAGCACCGGGGAGCTGTTTTTT. Translation: CASSDSWGHSTGELFF. Using reference TRBV7-9 and TRBJ2-2 for the parts outside the CDR3, the full variable domain is DTGVSQNPRHKITKRGQNVTFRCDPISEHNRLYWYRQTLGQGPEFLTYFQNEAQLEKSRLLSDRFSAERPKGSFSTLEIQRTEQGDSAMYLCASSDSWGHSTGELFFGEGSRLTVL.

J is TRBJ2-2 and V is TRBV19; D is possibly TRBD1 (5 bases). The CDR3 totals 14 residues. CDR1 is LNHDA and CDR2 is SQIVND in the germline V gene (reference sequence). Trimming stripped 7 bases from V and 4 bases from J, with 13 bases between. In DNA form, the CDR3 reads TGTGCCAGTATTCAGGGCGCCGGCACCGGGGAGCTGTTTTTT. This encodes CASIQGAGTGELFF.

The chain is built from TRBV29-1 and TRBJ1-2; TRBD1 is a possible D gene (6 bases). The CDR3 has 14 residues. Trimming left V 4 bases short and J 11 bases short, with 23 bases between. In germline, CDR1 is SQVTM, CDR2 ANQGSEA. CDR3 nucleotide sequence: TGCAGCGTTGCTGGGGCAGAGCCAAAGGGGGGTTACACCTTC. Translation gives CSVAGAEPKGGYTF.

In this sample, this clonotype turned up many times. The J gene is TRBJ1-1, the V gene TRBV29-1; D unresolved. V lost 4 bases and J 7 bases, leaving 7 bases between the germline ends. The germline V gene encodes CDR1 SQVTM and CDR2 ANQGSEA. The CDR3 is 10 amino acids. In nucleotides, the CDR3 is TGCAGCGTTGGTGGTTTTGAAGCTTTCTTT. It encodes CSVGGFEAFF.

This clonotype was counted ten times or more. This CDR3 reads CASSLLQNTEAFF. CDR3 nucleotides: TGTGCCAGCAGCTTGTTACAGAACACTGAAGCTTTCTTT. The chain joins TRBV5-5 to TRBJ1-1; D not certain. Deletions cut 1 base from V and 1 base from J, with 5 bases between. The CDR3 has 13 residues. Germline V gene sequence: CDR1 SGHKS, CDR2 YYEKEE (reference sequence).

The table lists this clonotype with many counts. The chain combines TRBV29-1 with TRBJ2-1, with TRBD2 identical over 7 bases. The CDR3 extends over 15 amino acids. CDR1 is SQVTM and CDR2 is ANQGSEA in the germline V gene. V lost 3 bases to trimming and J lost 3 bases; unmatched junction nucleotides: 8. The CDR3 protein is CSVESSGTLYNEQFF. Written as DNA, the CDR3 is TGCAGCGTTGAGTCAAGCGGGACCCTCTACAATGAGCAGTTCTTC.

This clonotype was detected ten times or more. The chain combines TRBV20-1 with TRBJ2-7; TRBD2 matches 11 bases. The germline CDR1 and CDR2 sequences are DFQATT and SNEGSKA (reference sequence). The CDR3 runs 15 residues. V dropped 0 bases and J dropped 2; count of bases not matched to a gene: 3. In nucleotides, the CDR3 is TGCAGTGCTAGAGAACTAGCGGGAGTTCCCTACGAGCAGTACTTC. This translates into CSARELAGVPYEQYF.

Comments on this clonotype: A single base separates this from a much larger clone, so it may be a read error. Since the CDR3 does not end with the conserved phenylalanine or tryptophan, this likely comes from a read error. The chain is built from TRBV9 and TRBJ2-2; maybe TRBD2 (6 bases). The V end lost 4 bases, the J end lost 4 bases, and 8 bases lay between the germline ends. Germline values: CDR1 SGDLS, CDR2 YYNGEE. CDR3 size: 13 residues. The CDR3, as DNA: TGTGCCAGCAGCCAGGAGGGCACCGGGGAGCTGTTTATT. Its translation is CASSQEGTGELFI.

This chain connects TRBV7-2 to TRBJ2-1; D is perhaps TRBD2 (6 bases). CDR3 length: 17 amino acids. Germline assignment: CDR1 SGHTA and CDR2 FQGNSA. Trimming stripped 4 bases from V and 2 bases from J, with 18 bases between. CDR3: CASSSTLGLAPYNEQFF. As DNA, the CDR3 is TGTGCCAGCAGCTCAACCTTGGGGCTAGCGCCCTACAATGAGCAGTTCTTC.

The chain carries TRBV20-1 and TRBJ1-2; D is unclear. Germline V gene sequence: CDR1 DFQATT, CDR2 SNEGSKA (reference sequence). V shed 0 bases and J shed 1 base, with 6 bases lying between them. CDR3 length: 13 residues. The CDR3 DNA is TGCAGTGCTAGAGAAATGGTTAACTATGGCTACACCTTC. Translation gives CSAREMVNYGYTF.

This clonotype was observed at least ten times. The V gene is TRBV20-1, the J gene TRBJ2-7; 7 bases line up with TRBD1. Germline CDR1 reads DFQATT; CDR2 reads SNEGSKA (reference sequence). V trimming: 3 bases; J trimming: 4 bases; junction bases outside the gene matches: 6. The CDR3 length is 13 residues. The CDR3 DNA reads as TGCAGTGCTAGGGACAGGACCGAATACGAGCAGTACTTC. It encodes CSARDRTEYEQYF.

The rearrangement uses TRBV2 and TRBJ1-2; D unresolved. The CDR3 loop spans 10 amino acids. The ends were cut back, 3 bases at V and 7 bases at J, with 3 bases in the middle. Per the germline V gene, CDR1 is SNHLY and CDR2 is FYNNEI. The CDR3 spells CASSDPGYTF. The DNA of the CDR3 is TGTGCCAGCAGTGACCCTGGCTACACCTTC.

This clonotype was seen a few times. This chain joins TRBV19 and TRBJ1-4, with D possibly TRBD1 on 5 matching bases. Germline loops: CDR1 LNHDA, CDR2 SQIVND (reference sequence). This CDR3 region has 14 residues. The ends were cut back, 4 bases at V and 4 bases at J, with 10 bases in the middle. The CDR3 bases are TGTGCCAGTAGTACCCAGGGCTATAATGAAAAACTGTTTTTT. It specifies CASSTQGYNEKLFF.

This chain links TRBV9 with TRBJ1-2; no clear D. Between the trimmed V and J ends, which lost 4 bases and 6 bases, there was a span of 10 bases. This CDR3 spans 12 amino acids. Germline lookup yields CDR1 SGDLS and CDR2 YYNGEE. DNA for the CDR3: TGTGCCAGCAGCTCGGCCACCGATGGCTACACCTTC. Amino acid sequence: CASSSATDGYTF.

V and J are TRBV2 and TRBJ2-2, with D perhaps TRBD1 (6 bases). Trimming shortened V by 6 bases and J by 5 bases, and 16 bases separated the two germline ends. CDR1 is SNHLY, CDR2 FYNNEI, per germline. The CDR3 has 15 residues. In DNA, the CDR3 is TGTGCCAGCAGCTCCGACAGGTCAGTGACCGGGGAGCTGTTTTTT. Amino acids: CASSSDRSVTGELFF. Drawing the rest from reference TRBV2 and TRBJ2-2, the complete variable domain is EPEVTQTPSHQVTQMGQEVILRCVPISNHLYFYWYRQILGQKVEFLVSFYNNEISEKSEIFDDQFSVERPDGSNFTLKIRSTKLEDSAMYFCASSSDRSVTGELFFGEGSRLTVL.

As to this clonotype: This could be a read error, since a much larger clone is one nucleotide away. This rearrangement joins TRBV14 to TRBJ2-1; the match to TRBD2 covers 11 bases. Germline values: CDR1 SGHDN, CDR2 FVKESK. This CDR3 spans 12 amino acids. CDR3 in amino acids: CASSISGLAVLF. CDR3 coding DNA: TGTGCCAGCAGCATATCGGGACTAGCGGTCCTTTTC.

A few counts support this clonotype. J is TRBJ1-2 and V is TRBV29-1; TRBD1 agrees at 9 bases. With V trimmed by 5 bases and J by 0 bases, 7 bases remained unmatched. Germline CDR1 reads SQVTM; CDR2 reads ANQGSEA. CDR3 length equals 15 residues. This CDR3 is CSVRPGQGSNYGYTF. The CDR3, as DNA: TGCAGCGTTCGACCGGGACAGGGTTCTAACTATGGCTACACCTTC.

This clonotype was observed a single time. This chain connects TRBV20-1 to TRBJ2-7; TRBD1 or TRBD2 may be the D gene (6 bases each). Germline CDR1 is DFQATT and CDR2 is SNEGSKA (reference sequence). Trimming cost V 3 bases and J 0 bases, with 15 bases left between them. The CDR3 extends over 15 amino acids. For the CDR3, the DNA is TGCAGTGCTAGCCTACTAGGGGGGAGCTCCTACGAGCAGTACTTC. Its translation is CSASLLGGSSYEQYF.

Remarks on this clonotype: This may arise from a read error, as a much more abundant clone is one base away. Since no conserved phenylalanine or tryptophan closes the CDR3, a read error is the likely cause. The genes are TRBV13 and TRBJ2-1; the match to TRBD2 covers 9 bases. The V segment lost 5 bases and the J segment 4 bases; nucleotides outside the gene matches: 3. The CDR3 runs to 14 residues. The germline V gene encodes CDR1 PRHDT and CDR2 FYEKMQ (reference sequence). This CDR3 reads CASSEGLAYNEQFL. In DNA form, the CDR3 reads TGTGCCAGCAGCGAAGGACTAGCGTACAATGAGCAGTTCCTC.

This clonotype has ten or more counts. The chain joins TRBV5-1 to TRBJ1-2; D is uncertain. Germline CDR1 reads SGHRS; CDR2 reads YFSETQ. CDR3 length equals 12 residues. V was clipped by 5 bases and J by 1 base, with 6 bases between them. The CDR3 coding sequence is TGCGCCAGCAGGGGAGATAACTATGGCTACACCTTC. Translated, it gives CASRGDNYGYTF.

This clonotype qualifies as medium-sized. This chain connects TRBV7-9 to TRBJ2-5, with D perhaps being TRBD1 or TRBD2 (5 bases each). The germline CDR1 and CDR2 sequences are SEHNR and FQNEAQ (reference sequence). The CDR3 is made up of 15 amino acids. V lost 5 bases and J lost 9, with 22 bases in between. The CDR3 protein is CASSPKEDIRGAQYF. CDR3 sequence (DNA): TGTGCCAGCAGCCCCAAGGAGGACATCCGAGGAGCCCAGTACTTC. The full variable domain, completed using reference TRBV7-9 and TRBJ2-5, is DTGVSQNPRHKITKRGQNVTFRCDPISEHNRLYWYRQTLGQGPEFLTYFQNEAQLEKSRLLSDRFSAERPKGSFSTLEIQRTEQGDSAMYLCASSPKEDIRGAQYFGPGTRLLVL.